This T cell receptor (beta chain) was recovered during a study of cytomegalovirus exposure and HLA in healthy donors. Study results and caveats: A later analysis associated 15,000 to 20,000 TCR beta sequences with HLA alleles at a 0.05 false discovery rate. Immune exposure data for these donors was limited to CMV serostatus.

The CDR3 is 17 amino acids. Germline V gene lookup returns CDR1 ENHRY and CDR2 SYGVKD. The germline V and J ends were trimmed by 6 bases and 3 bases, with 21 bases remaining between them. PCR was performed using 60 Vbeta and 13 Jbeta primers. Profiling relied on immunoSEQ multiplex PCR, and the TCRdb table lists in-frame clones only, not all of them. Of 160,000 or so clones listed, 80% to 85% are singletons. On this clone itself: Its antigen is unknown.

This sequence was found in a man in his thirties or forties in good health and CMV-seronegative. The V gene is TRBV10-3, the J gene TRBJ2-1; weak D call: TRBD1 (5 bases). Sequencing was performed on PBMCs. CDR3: CAISATLGAEIYNEQFF. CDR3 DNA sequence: TGTGCCATCAGCGCTACTCTTGGGGCAGAGATCTACAATGAGCAGTTCTTC.